The text below deals with one T cell receptor (beta chain). Antigen unknown. TCRdb ran MiXCR on the 5' RACE reads and lists one entry per CDR3 protein. The sample has more than 1.5 million distinct CDR3 sequences, under 35% seen once; the top ten hold roughly 0.3%. Germline lookup yields CDR1 MDHEN and CDR2 SYDVKM. The CDR3 has 22 amino acids. J was trimmed by 3 bases and V by 1 base; bases with no gene match: 23. This sample was taken from a study of identical twins. Study-wide points: Insertions were reduced in abundant cord blood beta clonotypes but not in memory repertoires.

The chain recombines TRBV28 with TRBJ2-1; 8 bases are a match to TRBD1. Input material: cord blood. The source of this sequence is a newborn girl in good health. CDR3 protein: CASSLFMGLGQGAMINYNEQFF. The CDR3 DNA reads as TGTGCCAGCAGTTTATTTATGGGCCTGGGGCAGGGGGCGATGATCAACTACAATGAGCAGTTCTTC.